What follows describes a single T cell receptor (beta chain). These data are taken from a study of blood T cell repertoires in COVID-19. TCRdb keeps only in-frame clones here, not all; method: immunoSEQ multiplex PCR. The sample lists 65,000 to 90,000 clones; roughly 88% were seen once. The germline V gene encodes CDR1 SGDLS and CDR2 YYNGEE. V shed 2 bases and J 5 bases; nucleotides not matched to a gene: 10. The CDR3 runs to 16 residues. This TCR was recovered from a man aged 80 or over with active or convalescent COVID-19. The chain couples TRBV9 to TRBJ2-5, with 9 bases identical to TRBD2. Sequencing was done on a sample of peripheral blood. The CDR3 coding sequence is TGTGCCAGCAGCGTGTCTGGCGGGAGGGCCGTTGAGACCCAGTACTTC. This codes for CASSVSGGRAVETQYF.